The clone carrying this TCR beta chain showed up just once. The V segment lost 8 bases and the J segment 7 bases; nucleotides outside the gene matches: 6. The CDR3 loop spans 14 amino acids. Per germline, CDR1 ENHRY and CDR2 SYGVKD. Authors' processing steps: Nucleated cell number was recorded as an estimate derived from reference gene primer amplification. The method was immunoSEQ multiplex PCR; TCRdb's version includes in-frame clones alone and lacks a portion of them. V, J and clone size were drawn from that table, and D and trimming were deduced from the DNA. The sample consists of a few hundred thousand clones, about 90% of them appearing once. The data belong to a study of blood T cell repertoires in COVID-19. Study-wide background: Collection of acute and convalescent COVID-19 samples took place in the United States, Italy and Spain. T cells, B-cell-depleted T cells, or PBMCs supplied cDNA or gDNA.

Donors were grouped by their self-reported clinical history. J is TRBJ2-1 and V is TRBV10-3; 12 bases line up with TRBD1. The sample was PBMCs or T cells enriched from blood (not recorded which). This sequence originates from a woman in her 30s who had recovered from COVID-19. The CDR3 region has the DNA TGTGCCATCGCCCGGGACAGGGGGCCTAATGAGCAGTTCTTC. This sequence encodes CAIARDRGPNEQFF.